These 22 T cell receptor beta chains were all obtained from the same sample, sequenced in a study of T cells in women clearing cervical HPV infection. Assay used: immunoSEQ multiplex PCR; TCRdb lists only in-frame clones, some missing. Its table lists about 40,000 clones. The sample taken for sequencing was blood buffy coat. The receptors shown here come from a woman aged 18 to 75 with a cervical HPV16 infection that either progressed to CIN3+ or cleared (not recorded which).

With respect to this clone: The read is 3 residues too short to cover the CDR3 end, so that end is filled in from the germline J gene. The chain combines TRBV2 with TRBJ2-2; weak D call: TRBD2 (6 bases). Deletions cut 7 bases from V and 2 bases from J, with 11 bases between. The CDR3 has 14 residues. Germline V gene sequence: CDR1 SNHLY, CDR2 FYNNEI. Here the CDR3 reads CASKGTFNTGELFF. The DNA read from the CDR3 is TGTGCCAGCAAAGGGACTTTTAACACCGGGGAG.

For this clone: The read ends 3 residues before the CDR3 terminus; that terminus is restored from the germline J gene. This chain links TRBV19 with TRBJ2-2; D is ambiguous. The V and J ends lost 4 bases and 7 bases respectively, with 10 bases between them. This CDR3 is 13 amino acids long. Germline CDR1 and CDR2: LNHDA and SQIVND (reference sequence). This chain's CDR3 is CASSNLPGGELFF. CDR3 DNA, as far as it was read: TGTGCCAGTAGTAACCTTCCCGGCGGGGAG. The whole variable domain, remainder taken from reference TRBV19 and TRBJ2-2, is DGGITQSPKYLFRKEGQNVTLSCEQNLNHDAMYWYRQDPGQGLRLIYYSQIVNDFQKGDIAEGYSVSREKKESFPLTVTSAQKNPTAFYLCASSNLPGGELFFGEGSRLTVL.

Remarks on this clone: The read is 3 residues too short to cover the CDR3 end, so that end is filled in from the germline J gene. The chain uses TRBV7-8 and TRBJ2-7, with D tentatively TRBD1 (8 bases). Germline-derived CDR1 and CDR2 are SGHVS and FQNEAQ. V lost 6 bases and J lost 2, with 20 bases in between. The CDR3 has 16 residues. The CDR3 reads CASRPTRTGGAYEQYF. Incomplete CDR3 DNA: TGTGCCAGCAGACCAACTCGAACAGGGGGGGCCTACGAG.

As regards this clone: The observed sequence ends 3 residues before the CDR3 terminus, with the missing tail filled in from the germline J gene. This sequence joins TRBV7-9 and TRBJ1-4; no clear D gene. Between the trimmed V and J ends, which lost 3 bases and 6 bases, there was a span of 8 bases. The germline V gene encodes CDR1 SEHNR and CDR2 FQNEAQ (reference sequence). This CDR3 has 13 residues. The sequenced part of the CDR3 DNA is TGTGCCAGCAGCTTTCTCGAGGATGAAAAA. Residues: CASSFLEDEK. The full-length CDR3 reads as CASSFLEDEKLFF.

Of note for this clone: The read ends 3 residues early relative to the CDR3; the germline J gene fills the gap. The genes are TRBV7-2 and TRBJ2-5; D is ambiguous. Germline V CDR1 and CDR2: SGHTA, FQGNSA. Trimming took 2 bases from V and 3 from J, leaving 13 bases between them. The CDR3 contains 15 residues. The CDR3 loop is CASSLFRGRKETQYF. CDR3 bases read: TGTGCCAGCAGCTTATTCCGAGGCAGGAAAGAGACC.

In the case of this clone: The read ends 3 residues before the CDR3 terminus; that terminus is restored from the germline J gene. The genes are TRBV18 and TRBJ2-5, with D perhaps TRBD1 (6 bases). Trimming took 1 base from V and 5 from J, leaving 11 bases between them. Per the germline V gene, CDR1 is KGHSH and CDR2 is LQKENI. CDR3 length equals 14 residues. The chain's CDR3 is CASSPHRDGETQYF. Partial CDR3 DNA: TGTGCCAGCTCACCACACAGGGATGGCGAGACC.

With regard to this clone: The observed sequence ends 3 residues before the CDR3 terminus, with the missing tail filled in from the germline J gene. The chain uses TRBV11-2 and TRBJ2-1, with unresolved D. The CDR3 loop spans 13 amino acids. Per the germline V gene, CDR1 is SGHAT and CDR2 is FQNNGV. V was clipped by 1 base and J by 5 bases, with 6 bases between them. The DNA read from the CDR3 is TGTGCCAGCAGCTTAGGTACGGACAATGAG. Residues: CASSLGTDNE. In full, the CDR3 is CASSLGTDNEQFF.

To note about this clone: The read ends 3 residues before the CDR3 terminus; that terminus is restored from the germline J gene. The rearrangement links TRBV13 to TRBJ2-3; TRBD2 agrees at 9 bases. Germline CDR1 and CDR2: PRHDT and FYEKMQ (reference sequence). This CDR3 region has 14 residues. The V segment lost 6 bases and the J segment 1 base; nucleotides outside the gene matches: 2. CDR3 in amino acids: CASRRTSGTDTQYF. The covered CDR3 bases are TGTGCCAGCAGGAGGACTAGCGGCACAGATACG.

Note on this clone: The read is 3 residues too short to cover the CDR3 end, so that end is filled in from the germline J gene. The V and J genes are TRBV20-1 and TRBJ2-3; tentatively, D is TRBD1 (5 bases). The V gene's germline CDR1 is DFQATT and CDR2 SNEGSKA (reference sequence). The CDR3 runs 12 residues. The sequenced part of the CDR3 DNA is TGCAGTGCGATTTTAGGGGAAGAGACG. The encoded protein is CSAILGEET. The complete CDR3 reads CSAILGEETQYF.

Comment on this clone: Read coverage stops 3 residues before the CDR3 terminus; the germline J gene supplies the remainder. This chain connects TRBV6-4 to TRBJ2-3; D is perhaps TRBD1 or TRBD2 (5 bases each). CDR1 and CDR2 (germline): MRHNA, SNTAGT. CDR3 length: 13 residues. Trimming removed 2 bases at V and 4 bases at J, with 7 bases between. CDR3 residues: CASSDQGADTQYF. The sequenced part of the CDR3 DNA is TGTGCCAGCAGTGACCAGGGAGCAGATACG.

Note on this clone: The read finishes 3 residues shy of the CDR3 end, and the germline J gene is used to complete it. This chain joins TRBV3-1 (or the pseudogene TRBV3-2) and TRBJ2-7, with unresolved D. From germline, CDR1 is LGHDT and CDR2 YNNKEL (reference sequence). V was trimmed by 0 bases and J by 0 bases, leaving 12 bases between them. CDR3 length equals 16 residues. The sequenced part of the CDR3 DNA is TGTGCCAGCAGCCAAGATTGGGCCGCCAGCTCCTACGAG. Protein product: CASSQDWAASSYE. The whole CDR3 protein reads CASSQDWAASSYEQYF.

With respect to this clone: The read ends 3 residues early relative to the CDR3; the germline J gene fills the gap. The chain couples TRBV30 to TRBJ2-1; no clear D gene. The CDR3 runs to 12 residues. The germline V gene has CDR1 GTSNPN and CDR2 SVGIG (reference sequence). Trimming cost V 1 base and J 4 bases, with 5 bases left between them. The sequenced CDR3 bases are TGTGCCTGGAGTGCCGGTTACAATGAG. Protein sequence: CAWSAGYNE. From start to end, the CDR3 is CAWSAGYNEQFF.

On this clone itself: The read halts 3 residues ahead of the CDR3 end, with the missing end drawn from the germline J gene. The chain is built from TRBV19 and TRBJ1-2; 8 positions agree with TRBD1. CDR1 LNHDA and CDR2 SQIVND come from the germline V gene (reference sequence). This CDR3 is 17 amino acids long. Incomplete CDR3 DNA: TGTGCCAGTAGCCCACTACCAGCCAGGGGGCTAGACAATGAC. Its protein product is CASSPLPARGLDND. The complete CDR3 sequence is CASSPLPARGLDNDYTF. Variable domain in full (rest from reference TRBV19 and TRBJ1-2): DGGITQSPKYLFRKEGQNVTLSCEQNLNHDAMYWYRQDPGQGLRLIYYSQIVNDFQKGDIAEGYSVSREKKESFPLTVTSAQKNPTAFYLCASSPLPARGLDNDYTFGSGTRLTVV.

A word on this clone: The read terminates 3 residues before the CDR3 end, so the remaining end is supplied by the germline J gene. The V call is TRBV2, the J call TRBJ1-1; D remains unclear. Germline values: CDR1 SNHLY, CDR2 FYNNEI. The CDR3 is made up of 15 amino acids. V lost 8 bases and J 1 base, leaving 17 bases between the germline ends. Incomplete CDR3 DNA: TGTGCCAGCCACCGTGAGGGCGTAAAGAACACTGAA. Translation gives CASHREGVKNTE. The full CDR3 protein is CASHREGVKNTEAFF.

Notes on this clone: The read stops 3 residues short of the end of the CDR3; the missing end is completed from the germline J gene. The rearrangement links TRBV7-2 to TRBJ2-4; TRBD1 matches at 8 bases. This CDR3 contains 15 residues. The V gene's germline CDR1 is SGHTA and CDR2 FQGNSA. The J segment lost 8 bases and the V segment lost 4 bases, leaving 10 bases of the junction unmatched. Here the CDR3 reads CASSSQTGAVDIQYF. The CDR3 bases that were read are TGTGCCAGCAGCTCTCAGACAGGGGCCGTAGACATT.

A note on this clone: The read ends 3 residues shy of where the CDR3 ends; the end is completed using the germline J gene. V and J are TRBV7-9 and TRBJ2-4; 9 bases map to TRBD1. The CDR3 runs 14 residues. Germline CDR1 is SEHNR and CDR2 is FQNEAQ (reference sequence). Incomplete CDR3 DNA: TGTGCCAGCAGATCAACAGGGGGCGTCCATGGT. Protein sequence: CASRSTGGVHG. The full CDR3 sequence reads CASRSTGGVHGQYF.

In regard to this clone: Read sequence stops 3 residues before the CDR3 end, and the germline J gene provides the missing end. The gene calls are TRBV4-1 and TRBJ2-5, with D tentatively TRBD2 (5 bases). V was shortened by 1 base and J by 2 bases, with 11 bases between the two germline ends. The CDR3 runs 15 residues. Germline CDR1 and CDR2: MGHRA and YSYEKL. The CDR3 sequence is CASSQALAEQETQYF. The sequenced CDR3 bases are TGCGCCAGCAGCCAAGCTCTAGCTGAACAAGAGACC.

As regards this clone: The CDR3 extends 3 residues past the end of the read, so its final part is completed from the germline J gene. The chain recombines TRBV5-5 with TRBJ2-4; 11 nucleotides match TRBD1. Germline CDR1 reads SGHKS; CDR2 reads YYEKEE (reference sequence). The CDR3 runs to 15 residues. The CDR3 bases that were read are TGTGCCAGCAGCCGACCGGGACAGGGGGAATATGGT. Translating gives CASSRPGQGEYG. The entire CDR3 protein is CASSRPGQGEYGQYF.

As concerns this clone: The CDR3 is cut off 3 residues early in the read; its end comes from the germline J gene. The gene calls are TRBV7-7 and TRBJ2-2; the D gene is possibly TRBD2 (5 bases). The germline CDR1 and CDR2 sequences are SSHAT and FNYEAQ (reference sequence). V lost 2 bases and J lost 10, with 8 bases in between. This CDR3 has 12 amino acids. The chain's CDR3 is CASSLSGEELFF. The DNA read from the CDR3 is TGTGCCAGCAGCTTAAGCGGTGAGGAG.

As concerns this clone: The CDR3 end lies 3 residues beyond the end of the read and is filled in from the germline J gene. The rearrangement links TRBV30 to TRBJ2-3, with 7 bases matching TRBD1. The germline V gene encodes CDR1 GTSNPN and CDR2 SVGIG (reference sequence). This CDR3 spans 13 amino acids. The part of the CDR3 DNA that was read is TGTGCCTGGAGTGTAGGGGGCAATCAGCCG. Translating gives CAWSVGGNQP. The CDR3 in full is CAWSVGGNQPQYF.

CDR3 DNA (partial): TGTGCCAGTACTTCAATGGAGGGGGATAACGAG. Its protein is CASTSMEGDNE. In full, the CDR3 is CASTSMEGDNEQYF. The V and J genes are TRBV19 and TRBJ2-7; D is perhaps TRBD1 or TRBD2 (6 bases each). The sequenced fragment ends 3 residues before the CDR3 boundary, so the rest is inferred from the germline J gene. This CDR3 has 14 amino acids. Between the trimmed V and J ends, which lost 7 bases and 5 bases, there was a span of 18 bases. Germline loops: CDR1 LNHDA, CDR2 SQIVND (reference sequence).

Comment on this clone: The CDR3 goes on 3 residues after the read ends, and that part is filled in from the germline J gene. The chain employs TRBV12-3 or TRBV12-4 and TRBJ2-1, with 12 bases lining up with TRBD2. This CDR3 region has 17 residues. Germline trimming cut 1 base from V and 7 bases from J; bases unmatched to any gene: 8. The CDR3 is CASSLGLAGGPWNEQFF. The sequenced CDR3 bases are TGTGCCAGCAGTTTAGGTCTAGCGGGAGGGCCTTGGAATGAG.